A single T cell receptor beta chain is shown here with its context. Antigen: not known. PCR involved 60 Vbeta and 13 Jbeta primers. Only in-frame clones appear in the TCRdb table, and some are missing; sequencing was by immunoSEQ multiplex PCR. This table has some 180,000 clones, 77% appearing once. This specimen comes from a study of cytomegalovirus exposure and HLA in healthy donors. The germline gives CDR1 SGHDT, CDR2 YYEEEE. V was pared by 0 bases and J by 7 bases, with 6 bases of the junction left unmatched. The CDR3 runs 14 residues. Findings of the study overall: In a later analysis, TCR beta V- and J-gene trimming was associated with a missense DCLRE1C variant. Later analysis indicated greater clonal expansion among HLA-associated TCR beta chains than among equally common other chains. Researchers catalogued 160 or so TCR beta chains as cytomegalovirus-associated.

Sequencing was done on a sample of PBMCs. The rearrangement links TRBV5-6 to TRBJ1-2; the match to TRBD1 covers 7 bases. The sequence was obtained from an older woman in good health and CMV-seropositive. The CDR3 is CASSLDRGWGGYTF. Written as DNA, the CDR3 is TGTGCCAGCAGCTTGGACAGGGGATGGGGTGGCTACACCTTC.